This TCR beta chain was sequenced for a study of cytomegalovirus exposure and HLA in healthy donors. Study results and limitations: A missense variant in DCLRE1C was later tied to TCR beta V- and J-gene trimming. Earlier analysis found most TCR beta V segments productive about 87% or about 30% of the time.

Notes on this clone: Its antigen is unknown.

J was trimmed by 4 bases and V by 6 bases; bases with no gene match: 5. The germline V gene has CDR1 SQVTM and CDR2 ANQGSEA. The CDR3 sequence is 12 residues long. Researchers ran the PCR with 60 Vbeta and 13 Jbeta primers. Source study methods: Later analysis identified around 85 million unique TCR beta chains, roughly 11 million shared. Measured with immunoSEQ multiplex PCR; TCRdb has only the in-frame clones, and not every one. V, J and clone size are those of that table, while D and trimming were read from the DNA. The sample lists 150,000 or so clones, about 85% occurring once. V gene TRBV29-1 combines with J gene TRBJ1-1; 7 nucleotides agree with TRBD1. This clonotype was obtained from a man between 25 and 39 years old in good health and CMV-seropositive. The material sequenced was PBMCs. The CDR3 sequence is CSVIPGGTEAFF. CDR3 nucleotides: TGCAGCGTGATTCCAGGGGGCACTGAAGCTTTCTTT.